Listed here are 28 T cell receptor beta chains from one sample, sequenced in a study of blood T cell repertoires in COVID-19. The repertoire was sequenced with immunoSEQ multiplex PCR; TCRdb's copy has only in-frame clones and lacks some. The sample lists under 20,000 clones; 90% to 95% were seen once. Sequences were obtained from peripheral blood. The receptors shown here come from a human donor in a cohort sampled during active COVID-19.

The chain combines TRBV5-4 with TRBJ2-1, with 9 bases fitting TRBD2. CDR3 size: 15 residues. V lost 1 base to trimming and J lost 4 bases; unmatched junction nucleotides: 3. Germline V gene data show CDR1 as SGHNT and CDR2 as YYREEE (reference sequence). The CDR3 coding sequence is TGTGCCAGCAGCTTGAGTCTAGCGGGATACAATGAGCAGTTCTTC. This codes for CASSLSLAGYNEQFF.

This clone was seen more than once but under ten times. The chain employs TRBV12-3 or TRBV12-4 and TRBJ1-2; TRBD1 might be the D (6 bases). V lost 5 bases and J 7 bases, leaving 11 bases between the germline ends. The CDR3 contains 12 residues. The CDR3 spells CASSAGAVGYTF. The CDR3 coding sequence is TGTGCCAGCAGTGCGGGGGCGGTTGGCTACACCTTC.

The chain is built from TRBV5-1 and TRBJ2-2; maybe TRBD2 (5 bases). The CDR3 loop spans 12 amino acids. CDR1 and CDR2 from the germline V gene are SGHRS and YFSETQ. V lost 5 bases, J lost 4 bases, and 6 bases lay in between. CDR3 protein: CASSEGTGELFF. DNA of the CDR3: TGCGCCAGCAGTGAGGGCACCGGGGAGCTGTTTTTT.

This clone appeared once. This chain uses TRBV27 with TRBJ2-3; perhaps TRBD2 as D (6 bases). Germline CDR1 and CDR2: MNHEY and SMNVEV (reference sequence). V was shortened by 0 bases and J by 1 base, with 14 bases between the two germline ends. This CDR3 is 17 amino acids long. The CDR3 spells CASSLSRERGGTDTQYF. DNA of the CDR3: TGTGCCAGCAGTTTATCCCGGGAGAGGGGCGGCACAGATACGCAGTATTTT.

This CDR3 reads CATGLGNTEAFF. The CDR3 DNA reads TGTGCCACCGGACTGGGGAACACTGAAGCTTTCTTT. V usage is TRBV10-3 and J usage is TRBJ1-1, with no clear D. There are 12 residues in the CDR3. V was clipped by 10 bases and J by 1 base, with 10 bases between them. The germline gives CDR1 ENHRY, CDR2 SYGVKD.

This chain connects TRBV30 to TRBJ2-7, with 8 bases fitting TRBD2. The CDR3 has 15 residues. Germline trimming cut 1 base from V and 7 bases from J; bases unmatched to any gene: 12. Germline values: CDR1 GTSNPN, CDR2 SVGIG (reference sequence). In DNA, the CDR3 is TGTGCCTGGAGTGAAATAGCGGGGAGGCTTGGGGAGCAGTACTTC. Its protein product is CAWSEIAGRLGEQYF.

The chain joins TRBV7-9 to TRBJ2-1; TRBD2 matches at 9 bases. From germline, CDR1 is SEHNR and CDR2 FQNEAQ (reference sequence). The CDR3 consists of 13 residues. The V segment lost 6 bases and the J segment 8 bases; nucleotides outside the gene matches: 5. The CDR3 region is CASRGTSSYEQFF. The CDR3 bases are TGTGCCAGCAGGGGGACTAGCTCCTATGAGCAGTTCTTC.

CDR3 residues: CASSQPDRSYGYTF. The DNA for the CDR3 is TGTGCCAGCAGCCAACCGGACAGAAGCTATGGCTACACCTTC. The rearrangement joins TRBV3-1 (or the pseudogene TRBV3-2) to TRBJ1-2, with D possibly TRBD1 on 6 matching bases. CDR3 length: 14 residues. Per the germline V gene, CDR1 is LGHDT and CDR2 is YNNKEL (reference sequence). The V end was cut by 2 bases, the J end by 4 bases, with 11 bases between.

The gene calls are TRBV29-1 and TRBJ1-1; 7 bases are a match to TRBD1. CDR3 size: 13 residues. Trimming removed 7 bases from V and 3 bases from J; junction bases left unmatched: 8. Germline loops: CDR1 SQVTM, CDR2 ANQGSEA. CDR3 sequence (DNA): TGCAGCGGAGAGGGGGCGCGGCACACTGAAGCTTTCTTT. It is translated as CSGEGARHTEAFF.

The V gene is TRBV19, the J gene TRBJ1-2; 12 bases are a match to TRBD1. J gave up 4 bases and V 3 bases, and 15 bases lay outside the gene matches. The length of the CDR3 is 19 residues. Germline V lookup: CDR1 LNHDA, CDR2 SQIVND (reference sequence). The CDR3 DNA is TGTGCCAGTAGTATGGGCTTTATGTCTGGGACAGGGGGCGCCTATGGCTACACCTTC. Translation: CASSMGFMSGTGGAYGYTF.

The V gene is TRBV29-1, the J gene TRBJ2-1; maybe TRBD2 (6 bases). V lost 4 bases to trimming and J lost 0 bases, with 13 bases between them. The germline V gene encodes CDR1 SQVTM and CDR2 ANQGSEA. CDR3 length: 15 amino acids. In DNA, the CDR3 is TGCAGCGTTGCCCCAGGAGGGAGCTCCTACAATGAGCAGTTCTTC. As protein: CSVAPGGSSYNEQFF.

The rearrangement joins TRBV2 to TRBJ2-3; 10 nucleotides match TRBD2. Losses at the gene ends were 10 bases for V and 3 bases for J; bases not matched to a gene: 4. Germline CDR1 SNHLY, CDR2 FYNNEI. The CDR3 runs to 13 residues. Here the CDR3 reads CANLAGVTDTQYF. In DNA, the CDR3 is TGTGCCAATCTAGCGGGAGTGACAGATACGCAGTATTTT.

This clone was seen only once. The chain carries TRBV18 and TRBJ2-5, with D possibly TRBD1 on 6 matching bases. V lost 3 bases and J 4 bases, leaving 15 bases between the germline ends. This CDR3 is built from 15 residues. Germline V gene sequence: CDR1 KGHSH, CDR2 LQKENI. CDR3 protein: CASSPFWQGRETQYF. As DNA, the CDR3 is TGTGCCAGCTCACCCTTTTGGCAGGGGCGAGAGACCCAGTACTTC.

The V gene is TRBV5-8, the J gene TRBJ1-5, with D tentatively TRBD1 (6 bases). V was trimmed by 0 bases and J by 5 bases, leaving 15 bases between them. In germline, CDR1 is SGHTS, CDR2 YDEGEE. The CDR3 covers 16 residues. The CDR3 region is CASSLVWGQGHQPQHF. For the CDR3, the DNA is TGTGCCAGCAGCTTGGTATGGGGCCAGGGGCATCAGCCCCAGCATTTT.

The genes are TRBV7-9 and TRBJ2-3; 7 bases map to TRBD1. The V gene's germline CDR1 is SEHNR and CDR2 FQNEAQ (reference sequence). The CDR3 is 15 amino acids. With V trimmed by 6 bases and J by 3 bases, 9 bases remained unmatched. The CDR3 is CASSSIQGRTDTQYF. CDR3 in DNA: TGTGCCAGCAGTTCGATACAGGGGCGGACAGATACGCAGTATTTT.

This chain joins TRBV6-5 and TRBJ1-6, with D uncertain. The CDR3 runs to 13 residues. Germline CDR1 and CDR2: MNHEY and SVGAGI. V gave up 7 bases and J gave up 0 bases, with 4 bases separating them. CDR3 amino acids: CASTSSYNSPLHF. Written as DNA, the CDR3 is TGTGCCAGCACCTCCTCCTATAATTCACCCCTCCACTTT.

This clone was seen once. This chain uses TRBV12-3 or TRBV12-4 with TRBJ2-5; D unresolved. This CDR3 is 13 amino acids long. The germline V and J ends were trimmed by 5 bases and 1 base, with 8 bases remaining between them. The CDR3 protein is CASSPGPQETQYF. The DNA of the CDR3 is TGTGCCAGCAGTCCTGGGCCCCAAGAGACCCAGTACTTC.

This clone is a singleton in its sample. The genes are TRBV18 and TRBJ2-1, with 8 bases fitting TRBD2. The V segment lost 0 bases and the J segment 2 bases; nucleotides outside the gene matches: 3. From germline, CDR1 is KGHSH and CDR2 LQKENI. The CDR3 totals 16 residues. The chain's CDR3 is CASSPPSGTAYNEQFF. CDR3 nucleotides: TGTGCCAGCTCACCACCTAGCGGGACGGCCTACAATGAGCAGTTCTTC.

V usage is TRBV6-6 and J usage is TRBJ1-3, with D unresolved. CDR3 size: 13 residues. V lost 2 bases, J lost 1 base, and 3 bases lay in between. Germline CDR1 reads MNHNY; CDR2 reads SVGAGI (reference sequence). DNA of the CDR3: TGTGCCAGCAGTTACCCTTCTGGAAACACCATATATTTT. This encodes CASSYPSGNTIYF.

This chain joins TRBV4-3 and TRBJ1-1; a weak D match, TRBD1 (5 bases). Germline lookup yields CDR1 LGHNA and CDR2 YSLEER. This CDR3 region has 14 residues. With 4 bases removed from V and 6 bases from J, the gap between germline ends came to 15 bases. CDR3 nucleotide sequence: TGCGCCAGCAGCCCTGGACGGGGGAAATCTGAAGCTTTCTTT. Amino acids: CASSPGRGKSEAFF.

The chain is built from TRBV20-1 and TRBJ1-2; D unclear. The CDR3 has 10 residues. Germline loops: CDR1 DFQATT, CDR2 SNEGSKA (reference sequence). Trimming took off 5 bases at V and 6 bases at J, with 7 bases between the two ends. Here the CDR3 DNA reads TGCAGTGCTGCGGCCAATGGCTACACCTTC. This sequence encodes CSAAANGYTF.

The chain carries TRBV28 and TRBJ2-7; TRBD2 is a possible D gene (5 bases). V lost 3 bases and J lost 0, with 9 bases in between. From germline, CDR1 is MDHEN and CDR2 SYDVKM. The CDR3 is made up of 14 amino acids. CDR3 nucleotide sequence: TGTGCCAGCAGTTTCGTAGGGAGCTCCTACGAGCAGTACTTC. Its translation is CASSFVGSSYEQYF. The variable domain in full, completed from reference TRBV28 and TRBJ2-7, reads DVKVTQSSRYLVKRTGEKVFLECVQDMDHENMFWYRQDPGLGLRLIYFSYDVKMKEKGDIPEGYSVSREKKERFSLILESASTNQTSMYLCASSFVGSSYEQYFGPGTRLTVT.

The chain combines TRBV5-1 with TRBJ2-5, with 9 bases aligning to TRBD2. The V and J ends lost 1 base and 1 base, in that order; junction bases with no gene match: 5. This CDR3 comprises 16 residues. Germline values: CDR1 SGHRS, CDR2 YFSETQ. The CDR3 loop is CASSLYSGGLQETQYF. The CDR3 DNA reads as TGCGCCAGCAGCTTGTATAGCGGGGGCCTCCAAGAGACCCAGTACTTC.

CDR3 sequence (DNA): TGTGCCAGCAGCTCCCTAGCGGGAGGGAACGTGGCAATCGAGCAGTACTTC. Protein product: CASSSLAGGNVAIEQYF. This chain uses TRBV5-5 with TRBJ2-7; 12 bases fit TRBD2. J gave up 6 bases and V 3 bases, and 13 bases lay outside the gene matches. CDR1 SGHKS and CDR2 YYEKEE come from the germline V gene (reference sequence). The CDR3 extends over 17 amino acids.

V gene TRBV4-2 combines with J gene TRBJ2-5; D perhaps matches TRBD1 (5 bases). CDR1 is LGHNA, CDR2 YNFKEQ, per germline. The V end lost 0 bases, the J end lost 5 bases, and 10 bases lay between the germline ends. The CDR3 consists of 14 residues. The chain's CDR3 is CASSQEWQGETQYF. The DNA for the CDR3 is TGTGCCAGCAGCCAAGAATGGCAGGGCGAGACCCAGTACTTC.

The V call is TRBV7-6, the J call TRBJ2-1; 7 bases map to TRBD2. Germline V CDR1 and CDR2: SGHVS, FNYEAQ. This CDR3 has 15 amino acids. V lost 1 base, J lost 2 bases, and 2 bases stayed unmatched. Here the CDR3 DNA reads TGTGCCAGCAGCTTAGAGGCGGGGGCCTACAATGAGCAGTTCTTC. It encodes CASSLEAGAYNEQFF.

The gene calls are TRBV6-5 and TRBJ1-1; the match to TRBD1 covers 11 bases. Germline V gives CDR1 MNHEY, CDR2 SVGAGI. The CDR3 has 15 residues. The ends lost 6 bases at V and 10 bases at J; junction bases unmatched: 13. For the CDR3, the DNA is TGTGCCAGCAGCCCAACCGGGACAGGGGGTACGAGAGCTTTCTTT. As protein: CASSPTGTGGTRAFF.

V usage is TRBV10-1 and J usage is TRBJ1-3; no definite D call. The CDR3 contains 15 residues. Germline V CDR1 and CDR2: WNHNN, SYGVQD (reference sequence). Trimming shortened V by 3 bases and J by 0 bases, and 9 bases separated the two germline ends. The CDR3, as DNA: TGCGCCAGCAGTGATAGAGACTACTCTGGAAACACCATATATTTT. Its translation is CASSDRDYSGNTIYF.